This TCR beta chain is from a study of blood T cell repertoires in COVID-19. Study-wide background: The study drew acute and convalescent COVID-19 samples from the United States, Italy and Spain. Sample material is recorded as cDNA or gDNA derived from T cells, B-cell-depleted T cells, or PBMCs.

Trimming cost V 3 bases and J 2 bases; bases outside gene matches: 2. Germline V CDR1 and CDR2: KGHDR, SFDVKD. The CDR3 runs 15 residues. Authors' processing steps: Estimation of nucleated cell counts relied on the amplification of reference gene primers. Sequencing was performed with immunoSEQ multiplex PCR; in TCRdb, only in-frame clones are kept and a portion is missing. The DNA was the basis for D and trimming; V, J and clone size are from that table. The table lists 120,000 to 150,000 clones, around 80% of them singletons, with 16% in the top ten. This clone was seen just once. The clonotype was recovered from a man aged 50 to 59 with acute or convalescent COVID-19. The rearrangement joins TRBV24-1 to TRBJ2-5, with 10 bases lining up with TRBD1. The sequencing input was peripheral blood. Here the CDR3 reads CATSDAGQGQETQYF. As DNA, the CDR3 is TGTGCCACCAGTGATGCGGGACAGGGGCAAGAGACCCAGTACTTC.